This record covers a single TCR beta chain. Antigen: not known. These data come from a study of blood T cells in healthy people across ages. Study outcomes and limitations: Higher diversity, along with more naive CD4+ cells, distinguished long-lived donors from aged donors. Among T cells, TCR beta diversity per million cells dropped roughly linearly as age rose. Estimated diversity that came from one million T cells was considered an underestimate.

Germline V gives CDR1 SGDLS, CDR2 YYNGEE. Trimming cost V 5 bases and J 7 bases; bases outside gene matches: 8. This CDR3 has 14 amino acids. A second about 7 to 11 cycle PCR used barcoded and J-beta primers. TCRdb passed the 5' RACE reads through MiXCR, listing each CDR3 protein once. The sample contains fewer than 900,000 distinct CDR3 sequences, approximately 39% of which appear only once. Source material: blood. The chain employs TRBV9 and TRBJ2-5; 10 bases are shared with TRBD2. The TCR sequence derives from a woman aged 60-75 years in good health. CDR3 region: CASSTSGASGTQYF. The CDR3 DNA follows: TGTGCCAGCAGTACTAGCGGGGCGTCCGGGACCCAGTACTTC.